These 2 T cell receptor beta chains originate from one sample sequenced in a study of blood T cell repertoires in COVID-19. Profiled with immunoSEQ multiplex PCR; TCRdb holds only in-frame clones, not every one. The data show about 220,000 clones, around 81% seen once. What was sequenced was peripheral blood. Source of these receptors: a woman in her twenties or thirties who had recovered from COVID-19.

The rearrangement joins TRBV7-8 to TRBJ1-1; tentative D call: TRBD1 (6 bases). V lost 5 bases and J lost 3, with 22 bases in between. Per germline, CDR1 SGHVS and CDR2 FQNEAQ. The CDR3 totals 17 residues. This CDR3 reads CASSLLTGGFQYTEAFF. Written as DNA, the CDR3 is TGTGCCAGCAGCCTACTGACAGGTGGATTCCAATACACTGAAGCTTTCTTT.

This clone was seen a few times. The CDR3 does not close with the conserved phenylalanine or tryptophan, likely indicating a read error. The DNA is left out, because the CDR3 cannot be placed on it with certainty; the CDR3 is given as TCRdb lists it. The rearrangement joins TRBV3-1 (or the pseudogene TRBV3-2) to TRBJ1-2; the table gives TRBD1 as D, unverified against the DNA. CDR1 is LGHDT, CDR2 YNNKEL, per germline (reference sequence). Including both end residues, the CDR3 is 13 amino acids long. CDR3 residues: CASSQVGGRGQDL.